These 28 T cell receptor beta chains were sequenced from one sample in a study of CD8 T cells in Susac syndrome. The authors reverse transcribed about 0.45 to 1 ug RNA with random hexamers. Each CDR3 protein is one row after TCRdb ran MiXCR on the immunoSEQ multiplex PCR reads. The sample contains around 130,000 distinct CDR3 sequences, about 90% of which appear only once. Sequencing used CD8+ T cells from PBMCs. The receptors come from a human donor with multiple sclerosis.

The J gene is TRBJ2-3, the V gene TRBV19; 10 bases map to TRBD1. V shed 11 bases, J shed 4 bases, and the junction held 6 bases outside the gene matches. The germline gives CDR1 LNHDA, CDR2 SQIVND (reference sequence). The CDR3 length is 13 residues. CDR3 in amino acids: CASWTGGADTQYF. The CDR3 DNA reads TGTGCCTCCTGGACAGGGGGGGCAGATACGCAGTATTTT.

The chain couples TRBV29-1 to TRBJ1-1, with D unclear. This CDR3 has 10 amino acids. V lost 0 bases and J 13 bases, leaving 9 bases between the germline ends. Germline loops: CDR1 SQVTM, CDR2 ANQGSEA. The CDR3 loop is CSVEEFRVFF. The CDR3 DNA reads TGCAGCGTTGAAGAGTTTAGGGTTTTCTTT.

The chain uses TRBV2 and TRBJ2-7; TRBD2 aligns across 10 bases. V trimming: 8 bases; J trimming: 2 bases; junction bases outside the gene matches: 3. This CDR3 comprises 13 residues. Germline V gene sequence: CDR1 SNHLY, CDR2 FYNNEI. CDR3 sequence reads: CASGSGGPYEQYF. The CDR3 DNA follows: TGTGCCAGCGGTAGCGGGGGGCCCTACGAGCAGTACTTC. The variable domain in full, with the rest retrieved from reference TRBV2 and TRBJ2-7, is EPEVTQTPSHQVTQMGQEVILRCVPISNHLYFYWYRQILGQKVEFLVSFYNNEISEKSEIFDDQFSVERPDGSNFTLKIRSTKLEDSAMYFCASGSGGPYEQYFGPGTRLTVT.

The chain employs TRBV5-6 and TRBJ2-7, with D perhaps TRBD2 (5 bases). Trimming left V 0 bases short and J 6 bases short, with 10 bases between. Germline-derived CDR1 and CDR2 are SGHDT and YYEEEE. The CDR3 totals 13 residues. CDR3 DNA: TGTGCCAGCAGCTTGGAGTTAGAGGGCGAGCAGTACTTC. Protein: CASSLELEGEQYF. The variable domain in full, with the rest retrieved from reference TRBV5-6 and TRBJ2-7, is DAGVTQSPTHLIKTRGQQVTLRCSPKSGHDTVSWYQQALGQGPQFIFQYYEEEERQRGNFPDRFSGHQFPNYSSELNVNALLLGDSALYLCASSLELEGEQYFGPGTRLTVT.

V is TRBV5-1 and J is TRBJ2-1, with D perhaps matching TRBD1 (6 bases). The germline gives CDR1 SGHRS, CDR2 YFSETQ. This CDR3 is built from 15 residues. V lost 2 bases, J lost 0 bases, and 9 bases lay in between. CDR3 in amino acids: CASSLQGSSYNEQFF. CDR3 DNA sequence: TGCGCCAGCAGCTTACAGGGAAGCTCCTACAATGAGCAGTTCTTC.

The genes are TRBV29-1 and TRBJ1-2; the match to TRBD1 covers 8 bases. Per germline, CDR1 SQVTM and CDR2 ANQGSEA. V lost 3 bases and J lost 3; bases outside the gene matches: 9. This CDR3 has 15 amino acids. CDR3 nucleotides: TGCAGCGTTGAGGTGGTTGCAGGGGGCGACTATGGCTACACCTTC. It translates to CSVEVVAGGDYGYTF.

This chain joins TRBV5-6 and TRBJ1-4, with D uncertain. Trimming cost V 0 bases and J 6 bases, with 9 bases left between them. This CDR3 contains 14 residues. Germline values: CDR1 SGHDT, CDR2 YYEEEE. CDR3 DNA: TGTGCCAGCAGCTTGGTTACCCTAGATGAAAAACTGTTTTTT. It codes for CASSLVTLDEKLFF. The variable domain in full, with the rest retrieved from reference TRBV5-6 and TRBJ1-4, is DAGVTQSPTHLIKTRGQQVTLRCSPKSGHDTVSWYQQALGQGPQFIFQYYEEEERQRGNFPDRFSGHQFPNYSSELNVNALLLGDSALYLCASSLVTLDEKLFFGSGTQLSVL.

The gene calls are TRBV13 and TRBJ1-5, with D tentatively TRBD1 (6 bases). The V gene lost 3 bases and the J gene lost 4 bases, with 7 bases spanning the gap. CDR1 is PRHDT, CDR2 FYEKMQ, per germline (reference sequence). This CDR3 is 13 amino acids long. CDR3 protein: CASSFGQNQPQHF. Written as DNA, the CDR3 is TGTGCCAGCAGCTTCGGACAGAATCAGCCCCAGCATTTT.

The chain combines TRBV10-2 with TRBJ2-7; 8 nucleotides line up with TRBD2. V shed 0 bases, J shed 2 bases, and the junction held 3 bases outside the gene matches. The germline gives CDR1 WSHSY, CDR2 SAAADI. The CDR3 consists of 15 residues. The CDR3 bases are TGCGCCAGCAGTGAGTCTGGTAGCGGGACCTACGAGCAGTACTTC. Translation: CASSESGSGTYEQYF.

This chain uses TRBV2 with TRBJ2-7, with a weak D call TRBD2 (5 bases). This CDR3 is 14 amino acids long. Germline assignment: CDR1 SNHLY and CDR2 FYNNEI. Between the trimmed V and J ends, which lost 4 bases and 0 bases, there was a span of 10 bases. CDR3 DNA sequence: TGTGCCAGCAGTGTTGGACTCCTCTCCTACGAGCAGTACTTC. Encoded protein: CASSVGLLSYEQYF.

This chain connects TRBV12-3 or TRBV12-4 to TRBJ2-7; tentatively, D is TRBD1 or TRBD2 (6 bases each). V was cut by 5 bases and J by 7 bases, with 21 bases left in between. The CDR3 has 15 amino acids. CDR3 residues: CASSHDDWGASEQYF. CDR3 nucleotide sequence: TGTGCCAGCAGTCACGACGACTGGGGGGCGAGTGAGCAGTACTTC.

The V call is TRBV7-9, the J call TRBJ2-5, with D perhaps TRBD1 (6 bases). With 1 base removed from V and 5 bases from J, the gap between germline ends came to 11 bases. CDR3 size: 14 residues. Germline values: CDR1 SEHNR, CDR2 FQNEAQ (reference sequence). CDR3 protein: CASSLVGGAETQYF. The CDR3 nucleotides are TGTGCCAGCAGCTTAGTAGGGGGAGCGGAGACCCAGTACTTC.

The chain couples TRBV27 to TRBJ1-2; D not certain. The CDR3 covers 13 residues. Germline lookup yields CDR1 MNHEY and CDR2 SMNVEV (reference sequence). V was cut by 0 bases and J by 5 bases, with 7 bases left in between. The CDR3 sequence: CASSLSSGYGYTF. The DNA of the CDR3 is TGTGCCAGCAGTTTATCGTCCGGGTATGGCTACACCTTC.

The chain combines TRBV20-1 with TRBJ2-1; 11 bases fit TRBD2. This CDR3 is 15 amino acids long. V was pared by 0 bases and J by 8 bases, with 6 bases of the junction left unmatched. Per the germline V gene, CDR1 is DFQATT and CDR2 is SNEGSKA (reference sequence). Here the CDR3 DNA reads TGCAGTGCTAGAGATGTAGCGGGAGGGCCGCATGAGCAGTTCTTC. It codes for CSARDVAGGPHEQFF.

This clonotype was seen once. The CDR3 DNA reads as TGCGCCAGCAGCCCCCTCGGGGGGCGGGAGGCCCCGGAGGAGCAGTTCTTC. Translated: CASSPLGGREAPEEQFF. The chain recombines TRBV4-3 with TRBJ2-1; 8 bases align to TRBD2. The germline V gene encodes CDR1 LGHNA and CDR2 YSLEER. Trimming cost V 4 bases and J 10 bases; bases outside gene matches: 18. The CDR3 length is 17 residues.

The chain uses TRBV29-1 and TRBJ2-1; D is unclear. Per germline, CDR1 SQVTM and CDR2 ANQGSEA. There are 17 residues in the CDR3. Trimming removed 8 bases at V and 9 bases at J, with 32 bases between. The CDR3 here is CSFAPPLGSHINGEQFF. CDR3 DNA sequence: TGCAGCTTTGCACCCCCCTTGGGGTCCCATATTAACGGTGAGCAGTTCTTC.

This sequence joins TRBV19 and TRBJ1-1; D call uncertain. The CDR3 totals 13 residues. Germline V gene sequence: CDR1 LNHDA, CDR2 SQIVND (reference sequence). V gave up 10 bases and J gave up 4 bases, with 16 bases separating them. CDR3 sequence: CATESGGATEAFF. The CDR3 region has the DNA TGTGCCACCGAATCGGGAGGAGCCACTGAAGCTTTCTTT. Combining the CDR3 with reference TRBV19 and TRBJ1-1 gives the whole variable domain DGGITQSPKYLFRKEGQNVTLSCEQNLNHDAMYWYRQDPGQGLRLIYYSQIVNDFQKGDIAEGYSVSREKKESFPLTVTSAQKNPTAFYLCATESGGATEAFFGQGTRLTVV.

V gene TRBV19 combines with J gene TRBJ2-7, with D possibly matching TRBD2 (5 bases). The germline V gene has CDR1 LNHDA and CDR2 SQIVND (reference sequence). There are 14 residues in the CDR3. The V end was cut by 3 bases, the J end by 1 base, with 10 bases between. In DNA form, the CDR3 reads TGTGCCAGTAGTATGGCGGGTCTATCCTACGAGCAGTACTTC. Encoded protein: CASSMAGLSYEQYF.

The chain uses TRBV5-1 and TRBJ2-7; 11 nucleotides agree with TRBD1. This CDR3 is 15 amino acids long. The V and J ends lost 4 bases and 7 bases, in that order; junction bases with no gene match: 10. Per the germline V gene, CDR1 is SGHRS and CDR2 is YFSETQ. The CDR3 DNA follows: TGCGCCAGCAGCCTATGGGACAGGGGGTCGGGGGAGCAGTACTTC. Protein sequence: CASSLWDRGSGEQYF. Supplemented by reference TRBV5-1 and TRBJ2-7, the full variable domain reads KAGVTQTPRYLIKTRGQQVTLSCSPISGHRSVSWYQQTPGQGLQFLFEYFSETQRNKGNFPGRFSGRQFSNSRSEMNVSTLELGDSALYLCASSLWDRGSGEQYFGPGTRLTVT.

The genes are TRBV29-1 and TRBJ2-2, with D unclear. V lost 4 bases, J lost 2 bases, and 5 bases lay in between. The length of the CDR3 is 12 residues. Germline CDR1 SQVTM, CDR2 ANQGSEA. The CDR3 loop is CSVVTNTGELFF. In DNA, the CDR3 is TGCAGCGTTGTTACCAACACCGGGGAGCTGTTTTTT.

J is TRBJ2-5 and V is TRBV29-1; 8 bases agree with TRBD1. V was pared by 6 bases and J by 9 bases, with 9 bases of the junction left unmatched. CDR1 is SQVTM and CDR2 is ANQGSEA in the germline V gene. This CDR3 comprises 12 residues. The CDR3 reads CSVRQDRASQYF. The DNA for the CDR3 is TGCAGCGTCCGGCAGGACAGGGCGTCCCAGTACTTC.

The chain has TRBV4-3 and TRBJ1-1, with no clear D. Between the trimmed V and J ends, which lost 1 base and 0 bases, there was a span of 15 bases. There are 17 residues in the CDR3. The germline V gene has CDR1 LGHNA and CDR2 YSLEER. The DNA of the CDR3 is TGCGCCAGCAGCCAAGGTATAAGAAAACTACTGAACACTGAAGCTTTCTTT. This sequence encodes CASSQGIRKLLNTEAFF.

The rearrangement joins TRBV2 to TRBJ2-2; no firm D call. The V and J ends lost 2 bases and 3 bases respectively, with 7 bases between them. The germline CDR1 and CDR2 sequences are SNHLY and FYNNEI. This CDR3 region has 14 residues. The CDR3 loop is CASSEQSYTGELFF. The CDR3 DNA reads TGTGCCAGCAGTGAACAGTCGTACACCGGGGAGCTGTTTTTT. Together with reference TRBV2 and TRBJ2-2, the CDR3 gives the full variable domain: EPEVTQTPSHQVTQMGQEVILRCVPISNHLYFYWYRQILGQKVEFLVSFYNNEISEKSEIFDDQFSVERPDGSNFTLKIRSTKLEDSAMYFCASSEQSYTGELFFGEGSRLTVL.

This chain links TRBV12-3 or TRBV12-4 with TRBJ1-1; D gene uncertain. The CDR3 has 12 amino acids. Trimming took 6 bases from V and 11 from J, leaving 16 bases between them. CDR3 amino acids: CASSPDGITAFF. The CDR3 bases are TGTGCCAGCAGCCCGGACGGAATCACGGCTTTCTTT.

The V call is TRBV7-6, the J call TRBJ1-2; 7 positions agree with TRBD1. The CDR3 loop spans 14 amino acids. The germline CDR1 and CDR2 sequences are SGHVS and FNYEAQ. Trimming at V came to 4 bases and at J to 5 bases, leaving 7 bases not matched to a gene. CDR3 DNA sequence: TGTGCCAGCAGCTCAAGACAGGGACTGTATGGCTACACCTTC. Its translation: CASSSRQGLYGYTF.

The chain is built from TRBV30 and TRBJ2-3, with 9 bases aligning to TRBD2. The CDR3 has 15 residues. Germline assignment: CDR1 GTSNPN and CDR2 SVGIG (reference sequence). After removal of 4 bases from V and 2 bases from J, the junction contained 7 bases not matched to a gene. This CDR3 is CAWIGAGGFTDTQYF. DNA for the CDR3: TGTGCCTGGATTGGAGCGGGAGGATTCACAGATACGCAGTATTTT. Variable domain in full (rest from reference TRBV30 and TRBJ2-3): SQTIHQWPATLVQPVGSPLSLECTVEGTSNPNLYWYRQAAGRGLQLLFYSVGIGQISSEVPQNLSASRPQDRQFILSSKKLLLSDSGFYLCAWIGAGGFTDTQYFGPGTRLTVL.

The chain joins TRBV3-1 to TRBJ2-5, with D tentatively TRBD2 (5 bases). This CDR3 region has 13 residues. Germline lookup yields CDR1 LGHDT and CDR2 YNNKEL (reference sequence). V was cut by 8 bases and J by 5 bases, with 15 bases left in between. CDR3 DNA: TGTGCCAGCCTGGGAGAGAGAGGGGAGACCCAGTACTTC. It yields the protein CASLGERGETQYF.

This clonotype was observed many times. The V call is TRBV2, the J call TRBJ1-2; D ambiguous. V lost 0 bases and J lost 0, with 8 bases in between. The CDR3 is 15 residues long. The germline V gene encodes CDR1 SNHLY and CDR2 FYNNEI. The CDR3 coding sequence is TGTGCCAGCAGTGAAGCTACCGGAGCTAACTATGGCTACACCTTC. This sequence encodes CASSEATGANYGYTF.